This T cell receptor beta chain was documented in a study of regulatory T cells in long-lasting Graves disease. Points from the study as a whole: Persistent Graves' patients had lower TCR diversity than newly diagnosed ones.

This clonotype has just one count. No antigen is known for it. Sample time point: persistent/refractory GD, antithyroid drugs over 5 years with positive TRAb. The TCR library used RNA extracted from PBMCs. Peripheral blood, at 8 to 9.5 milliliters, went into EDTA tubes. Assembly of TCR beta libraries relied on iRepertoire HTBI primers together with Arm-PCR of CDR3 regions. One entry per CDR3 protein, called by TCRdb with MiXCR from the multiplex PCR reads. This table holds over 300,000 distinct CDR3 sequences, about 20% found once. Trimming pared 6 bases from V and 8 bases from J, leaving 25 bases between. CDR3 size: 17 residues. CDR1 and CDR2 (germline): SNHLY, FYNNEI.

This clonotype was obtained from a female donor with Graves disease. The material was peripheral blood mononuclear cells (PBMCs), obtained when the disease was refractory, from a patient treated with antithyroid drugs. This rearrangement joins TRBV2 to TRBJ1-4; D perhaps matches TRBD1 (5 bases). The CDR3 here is CASRIAGSPGEGEKLFF. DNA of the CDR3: TGTGCCAGCAGGATAGCAGGGTCCCCTGGAGAGGGGGAAAAACTGTTTTTT. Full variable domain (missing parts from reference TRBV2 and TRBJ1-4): EPEVTQTPSHQVTQMGQEVILRCVPISNHLYFYWYRQILGQKVEFLVSFYNNEISEKSEIFDDQFSVERPDGSNFTLKIRSTKLEDSAMYFCASRIAGSPGEGEKLFFGSGTQLSVL.